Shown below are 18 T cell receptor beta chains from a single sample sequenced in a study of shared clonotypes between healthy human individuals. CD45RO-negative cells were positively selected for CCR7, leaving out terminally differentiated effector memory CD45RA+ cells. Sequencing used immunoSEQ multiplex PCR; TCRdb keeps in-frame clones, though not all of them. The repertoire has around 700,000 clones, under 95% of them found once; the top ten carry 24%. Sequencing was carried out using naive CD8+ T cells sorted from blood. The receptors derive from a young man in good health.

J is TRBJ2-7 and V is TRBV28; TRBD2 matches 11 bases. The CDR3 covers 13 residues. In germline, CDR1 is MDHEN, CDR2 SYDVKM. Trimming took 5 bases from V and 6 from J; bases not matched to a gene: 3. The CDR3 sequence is CASSTGTSGEQYF. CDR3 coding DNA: TGTGCCAGCAGTACCGGGACTAGCGGCGAGCAGTACTTC.

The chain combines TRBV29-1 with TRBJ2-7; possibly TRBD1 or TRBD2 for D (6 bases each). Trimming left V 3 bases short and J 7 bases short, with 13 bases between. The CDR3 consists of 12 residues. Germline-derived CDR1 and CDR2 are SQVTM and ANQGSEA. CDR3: CSVERGGREQYF. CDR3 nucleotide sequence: TGCAGCGTTGAGCGAGGGGGGAGGGAGCAGTACTTC.

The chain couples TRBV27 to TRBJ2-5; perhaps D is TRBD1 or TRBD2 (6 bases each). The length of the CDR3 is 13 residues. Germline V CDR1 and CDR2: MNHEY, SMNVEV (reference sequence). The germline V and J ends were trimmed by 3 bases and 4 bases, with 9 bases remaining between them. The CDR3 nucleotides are TGTGCCAGCAGTTTTGGGGGGCTAGAGACCCAGTACTTC. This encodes CASSFGGLETQYF.

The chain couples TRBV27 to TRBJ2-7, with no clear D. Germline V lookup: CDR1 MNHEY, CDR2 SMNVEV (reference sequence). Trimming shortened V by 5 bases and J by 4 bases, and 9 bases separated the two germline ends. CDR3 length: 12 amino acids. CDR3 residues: CASSKTQYEQYF. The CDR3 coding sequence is TGTGCCAGCAGTAAGACACAGTACGAGCAGTACTTC.

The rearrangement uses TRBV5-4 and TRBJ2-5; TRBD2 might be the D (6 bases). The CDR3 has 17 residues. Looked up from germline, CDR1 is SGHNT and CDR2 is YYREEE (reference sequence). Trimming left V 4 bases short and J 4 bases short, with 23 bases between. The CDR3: CASSRIGRDLGRETQYF. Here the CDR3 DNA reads TGTGCCAGCAGCCGCATCGGGCGGGACCTGGGACGAGAGACCCAGTACTTC.

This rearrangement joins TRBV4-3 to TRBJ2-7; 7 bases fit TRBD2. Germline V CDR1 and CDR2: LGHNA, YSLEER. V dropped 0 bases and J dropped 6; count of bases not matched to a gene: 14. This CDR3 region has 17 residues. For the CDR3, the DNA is TGCGCCAGCAGCCAAGATGACGTGGGGGAGGGCCTTTCCGAGCAGTACTTC. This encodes CASSQDDVGEGLSEQYF.

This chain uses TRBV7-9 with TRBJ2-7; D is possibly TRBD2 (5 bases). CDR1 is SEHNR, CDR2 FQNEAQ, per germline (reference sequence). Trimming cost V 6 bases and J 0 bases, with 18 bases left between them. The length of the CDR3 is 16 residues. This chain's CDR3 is CASSYLPGLRSYEQYF. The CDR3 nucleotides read TGTGCCAGCAGTTATTTACCGGGATTGCGCTCCTACGAGCAGTACTTC.

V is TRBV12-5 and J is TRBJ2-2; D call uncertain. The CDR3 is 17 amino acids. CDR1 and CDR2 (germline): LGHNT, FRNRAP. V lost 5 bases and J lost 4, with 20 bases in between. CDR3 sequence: CASGPGRLKRLTGELFF. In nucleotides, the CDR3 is TGTGCTAGTGGTCCCGGTAGGCTGAAAAGGCTCACCGGGGAGCTGTTTTTT.

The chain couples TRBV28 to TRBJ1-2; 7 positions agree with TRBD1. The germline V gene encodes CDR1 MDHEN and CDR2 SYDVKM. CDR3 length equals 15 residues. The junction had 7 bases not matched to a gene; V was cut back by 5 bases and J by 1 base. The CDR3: CASSGAGTDNYGYTF. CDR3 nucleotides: TGTGCCAGCAGTGGGGCGGGGACAGATAACTATGGCTACACCTTC.

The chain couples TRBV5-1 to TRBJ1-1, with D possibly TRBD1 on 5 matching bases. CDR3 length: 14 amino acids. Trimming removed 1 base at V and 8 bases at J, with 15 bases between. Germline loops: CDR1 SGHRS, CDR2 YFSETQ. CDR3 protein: CASSLNTWGEEAFF. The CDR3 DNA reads TGCGCCAGCAGCTTGAACACGTGGGGGGAGGAAGCTTTCTTT.

The chain's CDR3 is CASSQTSGSPNEQFF. The CDR3 bases are TGTGCCAGCAGCCAGACTAGCGGGAGCCCCAATGAGCAGTTCTTC. The rearrangement joins TRBV13 to TRBJ2-1; TRBD2 aligns across 12 bases. The germline V gene has CDR1 PRHDT and CDR2 FYEKMQ (reference sequence). The CDR3 covers 15 residues. V shed 5 bases and J 6 bases; nucleotides not matched to a gene: 5.

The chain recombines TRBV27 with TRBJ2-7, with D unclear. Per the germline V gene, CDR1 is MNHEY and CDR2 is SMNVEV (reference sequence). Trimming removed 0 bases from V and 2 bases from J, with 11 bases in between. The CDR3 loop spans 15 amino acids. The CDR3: CASSLSMGPTYEQYF. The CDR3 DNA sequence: TGTGCCAGCAGTTTATCTATGGGCCCAACCTACGAGCAGTACTTC.

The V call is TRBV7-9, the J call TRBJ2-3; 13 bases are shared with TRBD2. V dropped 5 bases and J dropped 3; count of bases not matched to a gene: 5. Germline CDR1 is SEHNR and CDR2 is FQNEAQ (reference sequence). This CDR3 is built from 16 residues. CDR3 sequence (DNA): TGTGCCAGCAGCCGGACTAGCGGGAGTAAAACAGATACGCAGTATTTT. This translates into CASSRTSGSKTDTQYF.

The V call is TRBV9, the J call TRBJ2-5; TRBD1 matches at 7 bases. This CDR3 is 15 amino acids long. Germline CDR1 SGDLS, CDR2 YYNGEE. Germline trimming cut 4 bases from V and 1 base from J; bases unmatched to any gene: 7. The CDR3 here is CASSLGTASQETQYF. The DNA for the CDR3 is TGTGCCAGCAGCTTAGGGACAGCCTCCCAAGAGACCCAGTACTTC.

As DNA, the CDR3 is TGTGCCAGCAGCCCCCTAGGGGTAGAGACCCAGTACTTC. Translating it yields CASSPLGVETQYF. This chain links TRBV14 with TRBJ2-5; tentatively, D is TRBD1 (5 bases). This CDR3 has 13 residues. Germline V CDR1 and CDR2: SGHDN, FVKESK. V was shortened by 4 bases and J by 4 bases, with 10 bases between the two germline ends.

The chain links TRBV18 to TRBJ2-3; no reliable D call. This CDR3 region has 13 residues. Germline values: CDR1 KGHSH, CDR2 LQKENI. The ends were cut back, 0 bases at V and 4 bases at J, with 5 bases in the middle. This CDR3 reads CASSPPVADTQYF. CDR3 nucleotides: TGTGCCAGCTCACCACCAGTTGCAGATACGCAGTATTTT.

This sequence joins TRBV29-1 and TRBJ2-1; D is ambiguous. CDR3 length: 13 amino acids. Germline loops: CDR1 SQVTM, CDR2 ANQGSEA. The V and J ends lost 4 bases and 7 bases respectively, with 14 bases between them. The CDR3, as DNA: TGCAGCGTTGGGGATCTCATGGGGAATGAGCAGTTCTTC. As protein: CSVGDLMGNEQFF.

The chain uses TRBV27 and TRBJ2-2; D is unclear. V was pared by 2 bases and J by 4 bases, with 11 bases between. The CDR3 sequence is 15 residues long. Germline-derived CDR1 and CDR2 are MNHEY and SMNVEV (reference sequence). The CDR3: CASSLGRVPTGELFF. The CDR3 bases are TGTGCCAGCAGTTTAGGTCGGGTGCCCACCGGGGAGCTGTTTTTT.